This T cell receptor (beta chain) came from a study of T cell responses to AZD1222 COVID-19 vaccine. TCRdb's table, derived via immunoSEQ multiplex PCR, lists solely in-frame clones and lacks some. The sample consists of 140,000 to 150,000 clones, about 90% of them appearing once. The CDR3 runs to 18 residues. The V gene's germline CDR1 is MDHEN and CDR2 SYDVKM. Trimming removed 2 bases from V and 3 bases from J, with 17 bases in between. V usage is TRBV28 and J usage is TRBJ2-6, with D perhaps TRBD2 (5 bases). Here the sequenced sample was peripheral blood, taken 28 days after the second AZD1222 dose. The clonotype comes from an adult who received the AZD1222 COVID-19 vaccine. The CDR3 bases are TGTGCCAGCAGTTTAGCAGGTCCCGGGGTGGATGGGGCCAACGTCCTGACTTTC. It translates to CASSLAGPGVDGANVLTF.